What follows describes a single T cell receptor beta chain. The data were taken from a study of T cell changes during pregnancy in multiple sclerosis. CDR1 and CDR2 (germline): MDHEN, SYDVKM. V was clipped by 6 bases and J by 1 base; unmatched bases: 5. This CDR3 comprises 14 residues. The table came from immunoSEQ multiplex PCR; TCRdb's copy has only in-frame clones and leaves some out. Of under 70,000 clones listed, 75% to 95% are singletons. Sequences were derived from CD4+ T cells from peripheral blood mononuclear cells, sampled after pregnancy. The sequence came from a female donor in good health, enrolled as a control in a pregnancy study. V usage is TRBV28 and J usage is TRBJ2-7; the match to TRBD1 covers 8 bases. This CDR3 reads CASRGQAESYEQYF. The CDR3 coding sequence is TGTGCCAGCAGGGGACAGGCAGAATCCTACGAGCAGTACTTC.